Sequencing of this TCR beta chain was carried out in a study of blood T cell repertoires in COVID-19. About the research overall: The analysed material was cDNA or gDNA that came from T cells, B-cell-depleted T cells, or PBMCs.

This clone was picked up one time. The CDR3 sequence is 13 residues long. V lost 5 bases to trimming and J lost 11 bases, with 15 bases between them. CDR1 and CDR2 (germline): MDHEN, SYDVKM. Methods used by the authors: Amplification with reference gene primers provided the estimates of nucleated cell counts. Measured with immunoSEQ multiplex PCR; TCRdb has only the in-frame clones, and not every one. V and J calls and clone size are those listed in that table; D and trimming were worked out from the DNA. The repertoire includes under 150,000 clones, around 81% of them detected once, and 4% sits in the top ten.

The chain recombines TRBV28 with TRBJ1-4; D may be TRBD1 (5 bases). Sequencing was done on a sample of peripheral blood. The receptor was isolated from a woman aged 55 to 70 with acute or convalescent COVID-19. The CDR3 region is CASSTTRTPKLFF. Written as DNA, the CDR3 is TGTGCCAGCAGTACCACCCGGACACCCAAACTGTTTTTT. Full variable domain (rest looked up from reference TRBV28 and TRBJ1-4): DVKVTQSSRYLVKRTGEKVFLECVQDMDHENMFWYRQDPGLGLRLIYFSYDVKMKEKGDIPEGYSVSREKKERFSLILESASTNQTSMYLCASSTTRTPKLFFGSGTQLSVL.